A single sample gave rise to the 22 T cell receptor beta chains below, sequenced in a study of cytomegalovirus exposure and HLA in healthy donors. Profiled with immunoSEQ multiplex PCR; TCRdb holds only in-frame clones, not every one. Of about 120,000 clones listed, about nine tenths are singletons. The material sequenced was PBMCs. These receptor sequences come from a young man in good health and CMV-seronegative.

This clone was detected a few times. The sample holds other DNA sequences that translate to the same CDR3. V is TRBV6-5 and J is TRBJ2-5, with 10 bases that match TRBD1. This CDR3 has 14 residues. V shed 5 bases, J shed 5 bases, and the junction held 5 bases outside the gene matches. Germline-derived CDR1 and CDR2 are MNHEY and SVGAGI. The CDR3 DNA sequence: TGTGCCAGCAGTACGACAGGGGGCAGGGAGACCCAGTACTTC. This codes for CASSTTGGRETQYF.

The chain recombines TRBV28 with TRBJ1-1; D is unclear. The CDR3 runs to 14 residues. Per the germline V gene, CDR1 is MDHEN and CDR2 is SYDVKM. Trimming cost V 2 bases and J 7 bases, with 14 bases left between them. CDR3 DNA sequence: TGTGCCAGCAGTTTACTGGCGGGCCGGCGTGAAGCTTTCTTT. It translates to CASSLLAGRREAFF.

This clone has only one observation. The rearrangement uses TRBV5-5 and TRBJ2-1; TRBD2 matches 8 bases. Germline CDR1 and CDR2: SGHKS and YYEKEE (reference sequence). This CDR3 contains 15 residues. V dropped 2 bases and J dropped 5; count of bases not matched to a gene: 6. The CDR3 reads CASSFREGANNEQFF. CDR3 DNA sequence: TGTGCCAGCAGCTTTCGGGAGGGAGCCAACAATGAGCAGTTCTTC.

This chain uses TRBV15 with TRBJ2-1; a weak D match, TRBD1 (6 bases). CDR1 is LNHNV and CDR2 is YYDKDF in the germline V gene (reference sequence). This CDR3 is 13 amino acids long. V was pared by 0 bases and J by 8 bases, with 8 bases between. Here the CDR3 reads CATSRDTGHEQFF. The CDR3 nucleotides are TGTGCCACCAGCAGAGATACAGGGCATGAGCAGTTCTTC.

This CDR3 reads CASGPPGDEQFF. In DNA form, the CDR3 reads TGTGCTAGTGGTCCTCCGGGGGATGAGCAGTTCTTC. The gene calls are TRBV12-5 and TRBJ2-1; weak D call: TRBD2 (6 bases). CDR3 length equals 12 residues. CDR1 and CDR2 from the germline V gene are LGHNT and FRNRAP. V lost 5 bases to trimming and J lost 8 bases, with 10 bases between them. Full variable domain (remainder filled in from reference TRBV12-5 and TRBJ2-1): DARVTQTPRHKVTEMGQEVTMRCQPILGHNTVFWYRQTMMQGLELLAYFRNRAPLDDSGMPKDRFSAEMPDATLATLKIQPSEPRDSAVYFCASGPPGDEQFFGPGTRLTVL.

The rearrangement joins TRBV5-1 to TRBJ2-3, with 9 bases that match TRBD2. The junction had 4 bases not matched to a gene; V was cut back by 6 bases and J by 2 bases. This CDR3 comprises 14 residues. Germline V CDR1 and CDR2: SGHRS, YFSETQ. CDR3 amino acids: CASTRLADTDTQYF. Here the CDR3 DNA reads TGCGCCAGCACCAGACTAGCGGACACAGATACGCAGTATTTT.

A note on this clone: The limits of the CDR3 on the DNA are not certain, so only TCRdb's listed CDR3 is given. The V gene is TRBV4-1, the J gene TRBJ2-1; TRBD2, the table's D call, was not compared with the DNA. The CDR3 contains 17 residues when both ends are counted. The germline V gene encodes CDR1 MGHRA and CDR2 YSYEKL. CDR3 residues: CASSQYVGLSSYNEQFF.

The chain employs TRBV19 and TRBJ2-2; TRBD2 might be the D (6 bases). Per the germline V gene, CDR1 is LNHDA and CDR2 is SQIVND (reference sequence). The CDR3 has 16 amino acids. Deletions cut 7 bases from V and 1 base from J, with 16 bases between. CDR3 sequence reads: CASNSGGLLNTGELFF. The CDR3 DNA reads as TGTGCCAGTAATTCTGGCGGACTACTGAACACCGGGGAGCTGTTTTTT.

The chain joins TRBV2 to TRBJ1-2, with 8 bases identical to TRBD1. J gave up 7 bases and V 8 bases, and 12 bases lay outside the gene matches. The germline gives CDR1 SNHLY, CDR2 FYNNEI. This CDR3 is 14 amino acids long. The CDR3 reads CASEMDRAKGGYTF. In DNA, the CDR3 is TGTGCCAGCGAGATGGACAGGGCCAAGGGTGGCTACACCTTC.

This clone is a singleton in its sample. The chain couples TRBV4-2 to TRBJ1-1; D is possibly TRBD1 (5 bases). Trimming removed 4 bases from V and 2 bases from J, with 11 bases in between. The CDR3 runs 14 residues. Germline values: CDR1 LGHNA, CDR2 YNFKEQ. CDR3: CASSRGGVNTEAFF. As DNA, the CDR3 is TGTGCCAGCAGCCGGGGGGGAGTTAACACTGAAGCTTTCTTT.

The sample holds one count of this clone. The V gene is TRBV28, the J gene TRBJ1-1; D unclear. The germline V gene encodes CDR1 MDHEN and CDR2 SYDVKM. The V end was cut by 6 bases, the J end by 6 bases, with 11 bases between. The CDR3 spans 12 residues. CDR3 nucleotide sequence: TGTGCCAGCAGAGACTTCGTGGCTGAAGCTTTCTTT. This translates into CASRDFVAEAFF.

This chain uses TRBV7-2 with TRBJ2-7; 7 bases fit TRBD2. CDR1 is SGHTA and CDR2 is FQGNSA in the germline V gene. The CDR3 spans 16 residues. V lost 3 bases and J lost 0; bases outside the gene matches: 8. CDR3: CASSFPPGRPSYEQYF. In DNA, the CDR3 is TGTGCCAGCAGCTTCCCTCCCGGGAGGCCCTCCTACGAGCAGTACTTC.

A single count supports this clone. The chain recombines TRBV5-8 with TRBJ1-4, with 11 bases fitting TRBD1. CDR3 size: 15 residues. J lost 6 bases, V lost 5 bases, and 6 bases had no gene match. The germline V gene has CDR1 SGHTS and CDR2 YDEGEE. CDR3 sequence reads: CASRIGTGGHEKLFF. CDR3 coding DNA: TGTGCCAGCAGGATCGGGACAGGGGGACATGAAAAACTGTTTTTT.

The V and J genes are TRBV10-3 and TRBJ2-1; a weak D match, TRBD2 (6 bases). From germline, CDR1 is ENHRY and CDR2 SYGVKD. This CDR3 contains 14 residues. V was shortened by 6 bases and J by 10 bases, with 19 bases between the two germline ends. CDR3 loop: CAIRDGTGAPEQFF. The CDR3 DNA reads as TGTGCCATCAGGGACGGGACTGGGGCCCCGGAGCAGTTCTTC.

V is TRBV6-6 and J is TRBJ2-1; D not certain. There are 14 residues in the CDR3. Germline CDR1 MNHNY, CDR2 SVGAGI (reference sequence). Trimming pared 0 bases from V and 6 bases from J, leaving 9 bases between. CDR3: CASSYSRPRNEQFF. Here the CDR3 DNA reads TGTGCCAGCAGTTACTCCCGTCCTCGCAATGAGCAGTTCTTC.

The rearrangement links TRBV7-8 to TRBJ2-1; D not certain. Germline values: CDR1 SGHVS, CDR2 FQNEAQ. The V end was cut by 2 bases, the J end by 8 bases, with 4 bases between. The CDR3 contains 11 residues. This CDR3 reads CASSLSDEQFF. The CDR3, as DNA: TGTGCCAGCAGCTTATCGGATGAGCAGTTCTTC.

The chain couples TRBV5-4 to TRBJ1-2, with TRBD1 matching over 10 bases. The V gene's germline CDR1 is SGHNT and CDR2 YYREEE (reference sequence). The CDR3 is 16 amino acids. The trim removed 4 bases at V and 2 bases at J, leaving 8 bases unmatched. This chain's CDR3 is CASSPDRGSPNYGYTF. CDR3 coding DNA: TGTGCCAGCAGCCCGGACAGGGGGTCGCCAAACTATGGCTACACCTTC.

The chain employs TRBV28 and TRBJ1-4; D may be TRBD1 (5 bases). The V end lost 6 bases, the J end lost 8 bases, and 22 bases lay between the germline ends. Looked up from germline, CDR1 is MDHEN and CDR2 is SYDVKM. CDR3 length: 16 amino acids. CDR3 region: CASSAPTRGFREKLFF. DNA of the CDR3: TGTGCCAGCAGCGCCCCGACTAGGGGATTTAGAGAAAAACTGTTTTTT.

This clone was seen just once. This chain connects TRBV15 to TRBJ2-3, with TRBD1 matching 8 bases. CDR1 is LNHNV, CDR2 YYDKDF, per germline (reference sequence). With 8 bases clipped from V and 6 bases from J, the junction kept 7 bases outside the gene matches. This CDR3 contains 13 residues. The CDR3 protein is CATPGTGPDTQYF. CDR3 sequence (DNA): TGTGCCACCCCAGGGACAGGTCCGGATACGCAGTATTTT. Drawing the rest from reference TRBV15 and TRBJ2-3, the complete variable domain is DAMVIQNPRYQVTQFGKPVTLSCSQTLNHNVMYWYQQKSSQAPKLLFHYYDKDFNNEADTPDNFQSRRPNTSFCFLDIRSPGLGDTAMYLCATPGTGPDTQYFGPGTRLTVL.

This clone was counted between two and nine times. V usage is TRBV9 and J usage is TRBJ1-2; unclear D gene. CDR3 length: 15 residues. The V and J ends lost 1 base and 6 bases respectively, with 16 bases between them. The germline V gene has CDR1 SGDLS and CDR2 YYNGEE. CDR3 protein: CASSVREVPPDGYTF. The CDR3 DNA reads as TGTGCCAGCAGCGTACGGGAGGTCCCTCCCGATGGCTACACCTTC.

This chain joins TRBV7-6 and TRBJ2-1, with D perhaps TRBD1 (6 bases). With 5 bases removed from V and 7 bases from J, the gap between germline ends came to 24 bases. Germline-derived CDR1 and CDR2 are SGHVS and FNYEAQ. This CDR3 contains 17 residues. CDR3 bases: TGTGCCAGCAGCCCGACAGGACTCGTACCCCTTGGTAATGAGCAGTTCTTC. It specifies CASSPTGLVPLGNEQFF.

This chain connects TRBV28 to TRBJ1-1, with D perhaps matching TRBD1 (5 bases). V lost 7 bases, J lost 6 bases, and 24 bases lay in between. The length of the CDR3 is 16 residues. Per the germline V gene, CDR1 is MDHEN and CDR2 is SYDVKM. CDR3 DNA: TGTGCCAGCAATACCCCCTCGGCAGGGCGATACTCTGAAGCTTTCTTT. Translated, it gives CASNTPSAGRYSEAFF.